This T cell receptor (beta chain) was recorded in a study of CD8 T cells in Susac syndrome. Random-hexamer reverse transcription was applied to roughly 0.5 to 1 ug RNA. By means of immunoSEQ multiplex PCR, TCR beta CDR3 spanning 54 Vbeta and 13 Jbeta underwent amplification. TCRdb reanalysed the immunoSEQ multiplex PCR reads using MiXCR and keeps one entry per CDR3 protein. The sample yields around 170,000 distinct CDR3 sequences, about 95% seen once. V lost 5 bases and J lost 5, with 16 bases in between. This CDR3 contains 14 residues. Germline values: CDR1 MNHEY, CDR2 SMNVEV (reference sequence). The authors sequenced TCR beta from blood CD8+ and CD4+ T cells. The multiple sclerosis control cohort comprised treatment-naive individuals presenting with stable or active relapsing-remitting disease. Negative isolation yielded the CD8+ and CD4+ T cells, while FACS enriched the TEMRA cells.

Material for sequencing was CD8+ T cells from PBMCs. The V call is TRBV27, the J call TRBJ2-7; tentatively, D is TRBD1 or TRBD2 (5 bases each). The receptor was derived from a human donor with multiple sclerosis. The DNA for the CDR3 is TGTGCCAGCAGTCCGGACACCCTCGGGAACGAGCAGTACTTC. Protein sequence: CASSPDTLGNEQYF.